These T cell receptor beta chains were read from a single sample in a study of identifying expanded T cells in peripheral blood. Method: immunoSEQ multiplex PCR; TCRdb's copy keeps in-frame clones and lacks some. The top ten clones hold approximately 17% of a sample with about 50,000 clones, about 85% of them seen once. The specimen sequenced was blood. Every receptor here comes from a person aged 18-69 years in good health. The CDR3 runs from the conserved cysteine through the conserved F or W. The D gene is left open where the match is weak. Only some rows state a clone size, as once, few, many or a class for expanded clones.

j_call clone_size d_call v_call cdr3_nt cdr3_aa
TRBJ2-5 once - TRBV6-5 TGTGCATCCCGGGCCTACAAGGACGGGACCCAGTACTTC CASRAYKDGTQYF
TRBJ2-3 once TRBD2 TRBV5-1 TGCGCCAGCAGCGAAGTAGCGGGGCCCGCCACAGATACGCAGTATTTT CASSEVAGPATDTQYF
TRBJ1-2 - - TRBV30 TGTGCCTGGAGTGGGGGTTGGGGCTACACCTTC CAWSGGWGYTF
TRBJ1-1 once - TRBV21-1 TGTGCCAGCAGCAAAGACAGGGAAATGAACACTGAAGCTTTCTTT CASSKDREMNTEAFF
TRBJ1-2 - TRBD1 TRBV30 TGTGCCTGGAAGGCCGCGGGACAGCCCTATGGCTACACCTTC CAWKAAGQPYGYTF
TRBJ1-5 once TRBD1 TRBV19 TGTGCCAGTAGTATAGCAGGGGGCGAAGAAACCCAGCATTTT CASSIAGGEETQHF
TRBJ2-3 - TRBD1 TRBV5-1 TGCGCCAGCAGCCCAACAGGGGGAGAAGATACGCAGTATTTT CASSPTGGEDTQYF
TRBJ2-3 once - TRBV7-9 TGTGCCAGCAGCTTACCTGGGAGAAGTCAGGGCACAGATACGCAGTATTTT CASSLPGRSQGTDTQYF
TRBJ2-7 - TRBD2 TRBV7-2 TGTGCCAGCAGCTTAGAGGTGACTAGCGGGAGGAGCGAGCAGTACTTC CASSLEVTSGRSEQYF
TRBJ2-2 - - TRBV2 TGTGCCAGCAGTAGGGCCTACACCGGGGAGCTGTTTTTT CASSRAYTGELFF
TRBJ2-3 once - TRBV5-1 TGCGCCAGCAGCTCCTCTGTGAGCTTGGGGGAAAGTACGCAGTATTTT CASSSSVSLGESTQYF
TRBJ2-3 - - TRBV9 TGTGCCAGCGGGGCCCCCCAGTATTTT CASGAPQYF
TRBJ2-3 - - TRBV29-1 TGCAGCGTCGGTGGCCGGGCAGGTACAGATACGCAGTATTTT CSVGGRAGTDTQYF
TRBJ1-3 - TRBD1 TRBV9 TGTGCCAGCAGCTACCAACTGACAGGGGGCACAGATGGAAACACCATATATTTT CASSYQLTGGTDGNTIYF
TRBJ2-5 once - TRBV4-3 TGCGCCAGCAGCCAAGGGCTCTGGGGTGGAGAGACCCAGTACTTC CASSQGLWGGETQYF
TRBJ1-2 - - TRBV27 TGTGCCAGCAGTTCTTACCCGGGCCACTATGGCTACACCTTC CASSSYPGHYGYTF
TRBJ2-3 once TRBD2 TRBV18 TGTGCCAGCTCACCTATTCGCGGGGGGGCCAGAGATACGCAGTATTTT CASSPIRGGARDTQYF
TRBJ1-6 - - TRBV5-1 TGCGCCAGCAGCTTGGACGGTGGAGGGAATTCACCCCTCCACTTT CASSLDGGGNSPLHF
TRBJ2-7 - - TRBV19 TGTGCCAGTAGTATAGCCCATTCCTACGAGCAGTACTTC CASSIAHSYEQYF
TRBJ2-7 - - TRBV10-2 TGCGCCAGCAGTATTAACTACGAGCAGTACTTC CASSINYEQYF
TRBJ2-5 once TRBD2 TRBV5-8 TGTGCCAGCAGCCTAACCGGGACTAGCGGACAAGAGACCCAGTACTTC CASSLTGTSGQETQYF
TRBJ2-7 - - TRBV30 TGTGCCTGGAGCCGGGGGCCCTACGAGCAGTACTTC CAWSRGPYEQYF
TRBJ2-1 - TRBD2 TRBV7-9 TGTGCCAGCAGCTTAGGGACTAGCGGGGGGTACAATGAGCAGTTCTTC CASSLGTSGGYNEQFF
TRBJ1-2 - TRBD1 TRBV5-6 TGTGCCAGCAGCTGGACCGGACAGGGGTCTGGCTACACCTTC CASSWTGQGSGYTF
TRBJ1-5 - - TRBV30 TGTGCCTGGAGTGTAAGCGATAATCAGCCCCAGCATTTT CAWSVSDNQPQHF
TRBJ2-3 once - TRBV7-2 TGTGCCAGCAGCTTAGCGTCCGGAAGACTCGCAGATACGCAGTATTTT CASSLASGRLADTQYF
TRBJ2-5 - TRBD2 TRBV5-1 TGCGCCAGCAGCTTGACTAGCGCACAAGAGACCCAGTACTTC CASSLTSAQETQYF
TRBJ2-7 once TRBD2 TRBV25-1 TGTGCCAGCAGTAACCAACGCTTAGAGCGGGAGGAAGACGAGCAGTACTTC CASSNQRLEREEDEQYF
TRBJ1-4 few - TRBV5-1 TGCGCCAGCAGTCCGAGACCCAGGGAAGGAGAAAAACTGTTTTTT CASSPRPREGEKLFF
TRBJ2-3 - - TRBV9 TGTGCCAGCACCGTTGGCGGGGCTAGCACAGATACGCAGTATTTT CASTVGGASTDTQYF
TRBJ2-4 - - TRBV11-2 TGTGCCAGCAGCCGTTTCGGGGACGTGGGGGACATTCAGTACTTC CASSRFGDVGDIQYF
TRBJ1-1 - - TRBV5-8 TGTGCCAGCAGTCTCCTCGGGGGCAACACTGAAGCTTTCTTT CASSLLGGNTEAFF
TRBJ1-5 - - TRBV2 TGTGCCAGCCGGGACACCAGCAATCAGCCCCAGCATTTT CASRDTSNQPQHF
TRBJ2-1 few - TRBV30 TGTGCCTGGAAGCCGAGCCCCTCCTACAATGAGCAGTTCTTC CAWKPSPSYNEQFF
TRBJ2-1 - TRBD2 TRBV5-1 TGCGCCAGCTCTAGCGGGGGGGTTTACAATGAGCAGTTCTTC CASSSGGVYNEQFF
TRBJ2-1 once - TRBV5-1 TGCGCCAGCAGCTTACGGACTAAGCACAATGAGCAGTTCTTC CASSLRTKHNEQFF
TRBJ1-2 - - TRBV4-1 TGCGCCAGCAGCCAAGTAGAAGAAGGAGGTGGAAACTATGGCTACACCTTC CASSQVEEGGGNYGYTF
TRBJ2-2 - TRBD2 TRBV4-2 TGTGCCAGCAGCCAACTAGCGGGAGGTAGTTCCCCCGGGGAGCTGTTTTTT CASSQLAGGSSPGELFF
TRBJ2-1 - - TRBV19 TGTGCCAGTAGTATTTGGGGGCTAGAGGGAGGTGAGCAGTTCTTC CASSIWGLEGGEQFF
TRBJ1-2 once - TRBV5-6 TGTGCCAGCAGCTTATATGGACGTAACTATGGCTACACCTTC CASSLYGRNYGYTF
TRBJ1-2 once TRBD1 TRBV19 TGTGCCAGTAGAGCGGGGACAGGGGTCGACTATGGCTACACCTTC CASRAGTGVDYGYTF
TRBJ1-1 - TRBD1 TRBV12-5 TGTGCTAGTGGACAGGGGGCGAGTGAAGCTTTCTTT CASGQGASEAFF
TRBJ2-2 - TRBD2 TRBV2 TGTGCCAGCAGGCCCAATAGCGGGCTTAGCGGGGAGCTGTTTTTT CASRPNSGLSGELFF
TRBJ1-1 - - TRBV6-1 TGTGCCAGCAGGCGGATCCGAAACACTGAAGCTTTCTTT CASRRIRNTEAFF
TRBJ2-7 - - TRBV13 TGTGCCAGCAGTGACCGGGGGCTCCACGAGCAGTACTTC CASSDRGLHEQYF
TRBJ2-2 - - TRBV7-2 TGTGCCAGCAGCCCCGGAGGGAGGCGGACCGGGGAGCTGTTTTTT CASSPGGRRTGELFF
TRBJ1-1 - - TRBV5-5 TGTGCCAGCAGTTACGTCACAGGGAACACTGAAGCTTTCTTT CASSYVTGNTEAFF
TRBJ2-1 few TRBD2 TRBV14 TGTGCCAGCAGCCAACAAGGACTAGCGACTTACAATGAGCAGTTCTTC CASSQQGLATYNEQFF
TRBJ1-2 - - TRBV7-8 TGTGCCAGCAGCCCTAATAACTATGGCTACACCTTC CASSPNNYGYTF
TRBJ1-3 - - TRBV27 TGTGCCAGCAGTTTTCGAGGGGAAGGAAACACCATATATTTT CASSFRGEGNTIYF
TRBJ1-2 - - TRBV29-1 TGCAGCGTTGAAGATCGGCAAGCTAACTATGGCTACACCTTC CSVEDRQANYGYTF
TRBJ2-2 - TRBD1 TRBV18 TGTGCCAGCTCACCGATCAGAGGACAGGGCACCGGGGAGCTGTTTTTT CASSPIRGQGTGELFF
TRBJ1-4 once - TRBV6-1 TGTGCCAGCAGTGAGGTAGTTGAAGAGGAAAAACTGTTTTTT CASSEVVEEEKLFF
TRBJ2-7 once TRBD1 TRBV7-9 TGTGCCAGCAGCGTCGACAGGGGTTCCTACGAGCAGTACTTC CASSVDRGSYEQYF